The clone carrying this T cell receptor (beta chain) was detected only once. What it binds is unknown. This sample is drawn from a study of memory CD4+ T cells and cytomegalovirus serostatus. Study-level background: Healthy Belgian adult donors included roughly ten CMV-positive and some 24 CMV-negative people.

Study observations and caveats: 67 of 164 known CMV-associated TCRbeta sequences appeared in CD4+ memory. CMV serostatus prediction reached median AUC around 0.94, or 0.89 with US-trained model.

The sort gate was single viable CD3+CD4+CD8-CD45RO+ cells for memory CD4+ T cells. Positive selection with CD4 microbeads enriched total CD4+ T cells. CDR3 length: 12 residues. V lost 3 bases, J lost 8 bases, and 1 base stayed unmatched. Germline V gives CDR1 SGHVS, CDR2 FNYEAQ. This table comes from immunoSEQ multiplex PCR, and its TCRdb copy is limited to in-frame clones, with some not included. Here the sample spans over 45,000 clones, more than 75% being singletons. The sequenced sample consisted of memory CD4+ T cells from blood. This TCR derives from an adult in good health and CMV-seronegative. The chain is built from TRBV7-6 and TRBJ2-1, with 7 positions matching TRBD2. CDR3 DNA: TGTGCCAGCAGCTTTCTAGCGGATGAGCAGTTCTTC. Amino acid sequence: CASSFLADEQFF.